The clone carrying this TCR beta chain was observed at least ten times. Since no conserved phenylalanine or tryptophan closes the CDR3, a read error is the likely cause. It is unclear where the CDR3 begins or ends on the DNA, so no DNA is shown, and the CDR3 is as TCRdb lists it. This sample stems from a study of neurological immune-mediated disorders. MiXCR was run by TCRdb on the 5' RACE reads, yielding one entry per CDR3 protein. The sample has approximately 47,000 distinct CDR3 sequences; approximately 13% are singletons. Time point denoted: longitudinal time-point 3. This TCR was sampled from a man aged 30-40 years in good health. The sample comprised PBMCs.

CDR3 residues: CSARDAATSNPI. The chain has TRBV20-1 and TRBJ1-2. Germline values: CDR1 DFQATT, CDR2 SNEGSKA (reference sequence). The CDR3 is 12 amino acids in total, end residues counted.